The sequence of this TCR beta chain was determined in a study of blood T cell repertoires in COVID-19. Study summary: The United States, Italy and Spain were the sources of the acute and convalescent COVID-19 samples. The cDNA or gDNA used as material had been derived from T cells, B-cell-depleted T cells, or PBMCs.

The V end was cut by 3 bases, the J end by 8 bases, with 8 bases between. Germline CDR1 reads SGHVS; CDR2 reads FNYEAQ. This CDR3 region has 12 residues. Authors' data handling: Reference gene primer amplification gave estimated nucleated cell counts. The protocol was immunoSEQ multiplex PCR, while the TCRdb copy is restricted to in-frame clones and leaves out a portion. The DNA was the basis for D and trimming; V, J and clone size are from that table. The table has some 170,000 clones, roughly 85% seen once. The V gene is TRBV7-6, the J gene TRBJ2-1, with D tentatively TRBD2 (6 bases). The sequencing sample was made of peripheral blood. The receptor comes from an older woman with acute or convalescent COVID-19. This CDR3 is CASSFSGDEQFF. CDR3 sequence (DNA): TGTGCCAGCAGCTTTAGCGGAGATGAGCAGTTCTTC.